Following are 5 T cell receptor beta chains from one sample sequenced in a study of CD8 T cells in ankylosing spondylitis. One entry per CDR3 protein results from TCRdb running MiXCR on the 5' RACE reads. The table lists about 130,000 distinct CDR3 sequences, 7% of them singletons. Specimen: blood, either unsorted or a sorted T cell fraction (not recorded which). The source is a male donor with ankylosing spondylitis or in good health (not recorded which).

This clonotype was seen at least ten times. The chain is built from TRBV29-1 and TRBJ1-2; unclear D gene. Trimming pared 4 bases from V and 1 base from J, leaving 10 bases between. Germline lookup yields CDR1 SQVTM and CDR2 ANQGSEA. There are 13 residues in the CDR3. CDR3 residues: CSVAQILNYGYTF. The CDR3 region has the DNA TGCAGCGTTGCACAGATCCTTAACTATGGCTACACCTTC. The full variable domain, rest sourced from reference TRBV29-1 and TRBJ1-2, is SAVISQKPSRDICQRGTSLTIQCQVDSQVTMMFWYRQQPGQSLTLIATANQGSEATYESGFVIDKFPISRPNLTFSTLTVSNMSPEDSSIYLCSVAQILNYGYTFGSGTRLTVV.

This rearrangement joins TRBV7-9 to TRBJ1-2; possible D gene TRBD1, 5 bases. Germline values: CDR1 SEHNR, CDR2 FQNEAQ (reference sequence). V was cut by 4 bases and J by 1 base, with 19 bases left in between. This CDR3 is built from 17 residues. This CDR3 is CASSSKAGDGLNYGYTF. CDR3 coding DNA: TGTGCCAGCAGCTCCAAAGCCGGGGACGGCCTTAACTATGGCTACACCTTC.

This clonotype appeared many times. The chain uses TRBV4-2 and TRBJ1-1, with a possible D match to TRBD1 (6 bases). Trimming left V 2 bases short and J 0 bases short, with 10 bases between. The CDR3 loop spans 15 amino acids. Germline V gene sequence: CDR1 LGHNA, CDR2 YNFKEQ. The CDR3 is CASSQSQGVNTEAFF. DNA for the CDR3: TGTGCCAGCAGCCAATCACAGGGTGTGAACACTGAAGCTTTCTTT.

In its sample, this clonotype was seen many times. CDR3 nucleotides: TGCGCCAGCAGCTCGAGGGGCAGGGTGAACACTGAAGCTTTCTTT. Encoded protein: CASSSRGRVNTEAFF. This chain joins TRBV5-1 and TRBJ1-1, with D possibly being TRBD1 (5 bases). V lost 3 bases and J 0 bases, leaving 12 bases between the germline ends. The length of the CDR3 is 15 residues. Germline assignment: CDR1 SGHRS and CDR2 YFSETQ.

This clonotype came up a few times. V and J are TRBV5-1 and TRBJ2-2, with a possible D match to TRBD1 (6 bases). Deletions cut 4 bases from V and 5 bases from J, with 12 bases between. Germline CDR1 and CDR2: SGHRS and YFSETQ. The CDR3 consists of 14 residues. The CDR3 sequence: CASSTDSFTGELFF. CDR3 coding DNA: TGCGCCAGCAGCACGGACAGTTTTACCGGGGAGCTGTTTTTT.